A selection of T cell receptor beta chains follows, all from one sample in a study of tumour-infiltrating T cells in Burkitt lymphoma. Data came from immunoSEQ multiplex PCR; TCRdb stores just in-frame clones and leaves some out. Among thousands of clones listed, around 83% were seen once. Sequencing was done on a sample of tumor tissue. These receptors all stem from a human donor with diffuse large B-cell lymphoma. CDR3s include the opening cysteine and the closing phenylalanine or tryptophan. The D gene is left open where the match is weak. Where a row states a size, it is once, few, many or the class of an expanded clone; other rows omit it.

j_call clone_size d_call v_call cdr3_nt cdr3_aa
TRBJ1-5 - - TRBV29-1 TGCAGCGTTGCCCCCGGGAACAATCAGCCCCAGCATTTT CSVAPGNNQPQHF
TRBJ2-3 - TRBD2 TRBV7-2 TGTGCCAGCAGCTTCGACGGGAGGACAGATACGCAGTATTTT CASSFDGRTDTQYF
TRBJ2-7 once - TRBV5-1 TGCGCCAGCAGCCCTACCGGGAGCGGAACCTACGAGCAGTACTTC CASSPTGSGTYEQYF
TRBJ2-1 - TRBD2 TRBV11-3 TGTGCCAGCAGCGTCCACCCGGGAACTAGCGGGAGAGTCGAGCAGTTCTTC CASSVHPGTSGRVEQFF
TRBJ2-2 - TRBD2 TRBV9 TGTGCCAGCAGCGTCCAAGCGGGAGGCACCGGGGAGCTGTTTTTT CASSVQAGGTGELFF
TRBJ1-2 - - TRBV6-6 TGTGCCAGCAGTTACCCCGTAAAGACAGGAGGGGGAGGCTACACCTTC CASSYPVKTGGGGYTF
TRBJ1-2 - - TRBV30 TGTGCCTGGAGTGTAGACGACGGCTATGGCTACACCTTC CAWSVDDGYGYTF
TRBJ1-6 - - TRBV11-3 TGTGCCAGCAGCTTATACTCGGCAGCAAATAATTCACCCCTCCACTTT CASSLYSAANNSPLHF
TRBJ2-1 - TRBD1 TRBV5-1 TGCGCCAGCAGCTCGGGACAGGGGTCCTACAATGAGCAGTTCTTC CASSSGQGSYNEQFF
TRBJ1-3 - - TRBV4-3 TGCGCCAGCAGCCAAGATCACTACAGGGTGCGAAACACCATATATTTT CASSQDHYRVRNTIYF
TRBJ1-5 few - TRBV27 TGTGCCAGCAGTTTAGACGTAAATCAGCCCCAGCATTTT CASSLDVNQPQHF
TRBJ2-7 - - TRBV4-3 TGCGCCAGCAGCCCCTTTGGCGGAGCCTACGAGCAGTACTTC CASSPFGGAYEQYF
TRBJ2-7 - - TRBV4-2 TGTGCCAGCAGCCAATTATCCGGGGTATCCTACGAGCAGTACTTC CASSQLSGVSYEQYF
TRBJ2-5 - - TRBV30 TGTGCCACAAACTCCGGGCACAGTACACAAGAGACCCAGTACTTC CATNSGHSTQETQYF
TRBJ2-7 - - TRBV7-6 TGTGCCAGCACCCCATTCAACTCCTACGAGCAGTACTTC CASTPFNSYEQYF
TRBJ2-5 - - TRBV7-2 TGTGCCAGCAGCCCGGCCGGGCCAACTCTAACGGAGACCCAGTACTTC CASSPAGPTLTETQYF
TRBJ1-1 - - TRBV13 TGTGCCAGCAGCTTAGGAATCCCCGATGAAGCTTTCTTT CASSLGIPDEAFF
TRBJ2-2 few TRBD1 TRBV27 TGTGCCAGCAGTTTAGAAACAGGGGTCCTCGGAGAGCTGTTTTTT CASSLETGVLGELFF
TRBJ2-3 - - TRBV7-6 TGTGCCAGCAGCTCCTTCCCTGGGGACGTCCTTAGCACAGATACGCAGTATTTT CASSSFPGDVLSTDTQYF
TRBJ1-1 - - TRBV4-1 TGCGCCAGCAGCGGTCAGACGAACACTGAAGCTTTCTTT CASSGQTNTEAFF
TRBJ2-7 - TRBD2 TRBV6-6 TGTGCCAGCTCCCATCTAGCGGGGGTCTACGAGCAGTACTTC CASSHLAGVYEQYF
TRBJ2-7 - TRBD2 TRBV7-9 TGTGCCAGCAGCTTTAGCGGGAGAGTCTCCTACGAGCAGTACTTC CASSFSGRVSYEQYF
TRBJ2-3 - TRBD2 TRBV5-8 TGTGCCAGCAGCCCGTGGTGGGTTAGCGGGAGTGAGGATACGCAGTATTTT CASSPWWVSGSEDTQYF
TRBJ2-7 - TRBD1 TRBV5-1 TGCGCCAGCAGCTTGGTGGTCCCAAGGACAGGGTATCAGATGAGCGAGCAGTACTTC CASSLVVPRTGYQMSEQYF
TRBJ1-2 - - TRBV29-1 TGCAGCGTTAAAGATCGTCAAGGTTCTGACTATGGCTACGCCTTC CSVKDRQGSDYGYAF
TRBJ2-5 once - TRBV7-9 TGTGCCAGCAGCTTAGGGGCGGGCCAAGAGACCCAGTACTTC CASSLGAGQETQYF
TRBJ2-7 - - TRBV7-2 TGTGCCAGCAGCCCCCCGGAGGGCGGCGAGCAGTACTTC CASSPPEGGEQYF
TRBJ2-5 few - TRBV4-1 TGCGCCAGCAGCAAACTACAGGGAGAACAAGAGACCCAGTACTTC CASSKLQGEQETQYF
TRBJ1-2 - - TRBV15 TGTGCCACCAGCAGAGACCGGTACAGGATAGTTAACTATGGCTACACCTTC CATSRDRYRIVNYGYTF
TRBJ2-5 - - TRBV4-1 TGCGCCAGCAGCCAAGTTAAAGGGGAAGAGACCCAGTACTTC CASSQVKGEETQYF
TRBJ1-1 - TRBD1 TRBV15 TGTGCCACCAGCACAGGACAGGGGGATTGGAACACTGAAGCTTTCTTT CATSTGQGDWNTEAFF
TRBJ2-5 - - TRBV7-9 TGTGCCAGCAGCCGACGTGTGGGGAGGGAGACCCAGTACTTC CASSRRVGRETQYF
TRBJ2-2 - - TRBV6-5 TGTGCCAGCAGTTATCTCGGGGGGGAGCTGTTTTTT CASSYLGGELFF
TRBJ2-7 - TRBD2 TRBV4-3 TGCGCCAGCAGCCCACGACTAGCGGGAGGCTCCTACGAGCAGTACTTC CASSPRLAGGSYEQYF
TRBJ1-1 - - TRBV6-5 TGTGCCAGCAGTGGAGGCGGTGAAGCTTTCTTT CASSGGGEAFF
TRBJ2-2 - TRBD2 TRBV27 TGTGCCAGCAGTCCCGGACTAGCGGGGGACACCGGGGAGCTGTTTTTT CASSPGLAGDTGELFF
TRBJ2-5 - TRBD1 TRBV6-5 TGTGCCAGCAGTTTATTACCCAGGGGGGAGACCCAGTACTTC CASSLLPRGETQYF
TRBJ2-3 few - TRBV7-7 TGTGCTAGCAGCCACTCGGACAGATACACAGATACGCAGTATTTT CASSHSDRYTDTQYF
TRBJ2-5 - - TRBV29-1 TGCAGCGTTGAGGGGGAAATTCAAGAGACCCAGTACTTC CSVEGEIQETQYF
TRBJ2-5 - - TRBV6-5 TGTGCCAGCAGTTACGTTGGTCTCCAGTACTTC CASSYVGLQYF
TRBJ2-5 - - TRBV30 TGTGCCTGGGTCGACTTGGCCCAAGAGACCCAGTACTTC CAWVDLAQETQYF
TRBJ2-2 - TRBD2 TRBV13 TGTGCCAGCAGCTTAGGACTAGCGGGGAAGAACACCGGGGAGCTGTTTTTT CASSLGLAGKNTGELFF